This paragraph covers one T cell receptor (beta chain) sequence. Clones were read by immunoSEQ multiplex PCR, and TCRdb kept only the in-frame ones, dropping some. The table lists under 55,000 clones, around 90% of them singletons. The entry originates in a study of blood T cell repertoires in COVID-19. V lost 4 bases, J lost 3 bases, and 7 bases lay in between. The CDR3 consists of 12 residues. The germline V gene encodes CDR1 GTSNPN and CDR2 SVGIG (reference sequence). The TCR comes from a human donor in a cohort sampled during active COVID-19. Sequencing input: peripheral blood. The V and J genes are TRBV30 and TRBJ1-3; D uncertain. The CDR3 bases are TGTGCCTGGACGGCAGGTGGAAACACCATATATTTT. Translation: CAWTAGGNTIYF. Full variable domain (remainder filled in from reference TRBV30 and TRBJ1-3): SQTIHQWPATLVQPVGSPLSLECTVEGTSNPNLYWYRQAAGRGLQLLFYSVGIGQISSEVPQNLSASRPQDRQFILSSKKLLLSDSGFYLCAWTAGGNTIYFGEGSWLTVV.